The sequence of this T cell receptor (beta chain) was determined in a study of blood T cell repertoires in COVID-19. Study as a whole: Both acute and convalescent COVID-19 samples were obtained from the United States, Italy and Spain. Nucleic acid was either cDNA or gDNA, and it came from T cells, B-cell-depleted T cells, or PBMCs.

Germline V gives CDR1 SGHVS, CDR2 FNYEAQ. The CDR3 is made up of 13 amino acids. Trimming removed 5 bases at V and 2 bases at J, with 10 bases between. The sample holds a few counts of this clone. In the original analysis: Nucleated cell counts were estimated from reference gene primer amplification. Data came from immunoSEQ multiplex PCR; TCRdb stores just in-frame clones and leaves some out. V and J calls and clone size follow that table, whereas D and trimming were derived from the DNA. Here the sample spans 200,000 to 250,000 clones, around 80% being singletons. The chain joins TRBV7-6 to TRBJ2-7; D gene ambiguous. This clonotype was sampled from a woman aged 40 to 50 with acute or convalescent COVID-19. Sample: peripheral blood. The CDR3: CASSIGEAYEQYF. The CDR3, as DNA: TGTGCCAGCAGCATCGGCGAGGCCTACGAGCAGTACTTC.